This TCR beta chain was sequenced for a study of cytomegalovirus exposure and HLA in healthy donors. Whole-study context: Caucasian-associated ancestry cluster membership applied to under 85% of nearly 400 genotyped donors. Study outcomes and limitations: Based on reports, TCR beta sequences accurately predicted HLA-A and HLA-B alleles for most subjects. CMV antigen specificity of three CMV-associated chains was confirmed in vitro.

Likely unrecorded immune exposures existed in these nominally healthy donors. A remark on this clone: Antigen unknown.

With 1 base removed from V and 5 bases from J, the gap between germline ends came to 6 bases. Germline V gene data show CDR1 as SGHVS and CDR2 as FQNEAQ. This CDR3 is built from 13 residues. A multiplex PCR was run with 60 Vbeta primers and 13 Jbeta primers. Sequencing used immunoSEQ multiplex PCR; TCRdb keeps in-frame clones, though not all of them. Here the sample spans about 200,000 clones, 82% being singletons. The receptor was isolated from a woman aged 45-65 years in good health and CMV-seropositive. The V call is TRBV7-8, the J call TRBJ2-1; maybe TRBD1 (6 bases). The sample taken for sequencing was PBMCs. In nucleotides, the CDR3 is TGTGCCAGCAGCTTAGACAGGGACAATGAGCAGTTCTTC. It translates to CASSLDRDNEQFF.